There are many counts of the clone carrying this T cell receptor beta chain. Its antigen remains unidentified. This sample stems from a study of early T cells in non-severe SARS-CoV-2 infection. Looking at the study overall: Whole-blood bulk RNA, unsorted, was sequenced, and chains were unpaired. Study results and limitations: Database matching using VDJdb favored anti-spike CD8 responses, with private and CD4 specificities left missing.

The CDR3 is made up of 14 amino acids. CDR1 is MNHNY and CDR2 is SVGAGI in the germline V gene (reference sequence). Trimming took 0 bases from V and 7 from J, leaving 13 bases between them. Unique molecular identifiers were attached to individual cDNA molecules. One entry per CDR3 protein results from TCRdb running MiXCR on the 5' RACE reads. This table holds 35,000 to 45,000 distinct CDR3 sequences, less than 15% found once. The receptor comes from an adult who was a healthcare worker with PCR-confirmed SARS-CoV-2 infection or an uninfected control (not recorded which). V gene TRBV6-6 combines with J gene TRBJ2-7; D gene ambiguous. Sequencing input: whole blood. CDR3 nucleotides: TGTGCCAGCAGTTACTCGCGCCTACTCGGGGAGCAGTACTTC. Translated: CASSYSRLLGEQYF.